The 27 T cell receptor beta chains given below trace back to one sample, sequenced in a study. TCRdb re-derived calls from the 5' RACE reads in MiXCR, one entry per CDR3 protein. The sample lists approximately 23,000 distinct CDR3 sequences; around 30% were seen once. Material: tumor-infiltrating naive CD4+ T cells sorted from the breast tumor. The subset denotes: naive CD4+ T cells, CD4+CD45RA+CD25-. Receptors were obtained from a female donor with breast cancer.

Turning to this clonotype: This may be a read error, as it is one base from a much larger clone. The chain is built from TRBV5-1 and TRBJ1-1; D unresolved. Trimming shortened V by 1 base and J by 0 bases, and 10 bases separated the two germline ends. Per the germline V gene, CDR1 is SGHRS and CDR2 is YFSETQ. CDR3 length: 15 residues. The CDR3 sequence is CASSLSRLMNTEAFF. The CDR3 region has the DNA TGCGCCAGCAGCTTGAGTCGACTCATGAACACTGAAGCTTTCTTT.

About this clonotype itself: With a much larger clone just one base away, this may be a read error. This chain uses TRBV3-1 with TRBJ2-1; D uncertain. Looked up from germline, CDR1 is LGHDT and CDR2 is YNNKEL (reference sequence). Trimming left V 3 bases short and J 5 bases short, with 14 bases between. The CDR3 spans 15 residues. The CDR3 loop is CASSHTPDSNNEQFF. For the CDR3, the DNA is TGTGCCAGCAGCCATACACCGGATTCAAACAATGAGCAGTTCTTC.

The table lists this clonotype with a few counts. V usage is TRBV6-5 and J usage is TRBJ2-2; D remains ambiguous. The germline V gene has CDR1 MNHEY and CDR2 SVGAGI. V lost 3 bases and J lost 5, with 7 bases in between. The length of the CDR3 is 13 residues. The CDR3 reads CASSYVRTGELFF. Written as DNA, the CDR3 is TGTGCCAGCAGTTATGTACGGACCGGGGAGCTGTTTTTT.

Details on this clonotype: One base away lies a much larger clone, so this may be a sequencing read error. The conserved phenylalanine or tryptophan is not found at the CDR3 terminus, so this likely reflects a read error. The chain couples TRBV6-5 to TRBJ1-1, with D perhaps TRBD1 (6 bases). The CDR3 is 13 residues long. V was shortened by 6 bases and J by 6 bases, with 14 bases between the two germline ends. In germline, CDR1 is MNHEY, CDR2 SVGAGI. CDR3 region: CASSTIQGSEAFL. DNA for the CDR3: TGTGCCAGCAGCACTATACAGGGTTCTGAAGCTTTCTTA.

The chain links TRBV24-1 to TRBJ2-1; TRBD2 matches 7 bases. The CDR3 is 13 amino acids. Germline V gene lookup returns CDR1 KGHDR and CDR2 SFDVKD. V shed 2 bases, J shed 9 bases, and the junction held 3 bases outside the gene matches. CDR3 nucleotide sequence: TGTGCCACCAGTGATTCAGGGAGGGGTGAGCAGTTCTTC. As protein: CATSDSGRGEQFF.

This clonotype was seen repeatedly, ten times or more. The rearrangement links TRBV7-2 to TRBJ2-1; TRBD2 agrees at 7 bases. Germline CDR1 and CDR2: SGHTA and FQGNSA. The CDR3 is 16 residues long. J lost 3 bases, V lost 2 bases, and 7 bases had no gene match. The CDR3 region has the DNA TGTGCCAGCAGCTTACGGGCTAGCGGTATCTACAATGAGCAGTTCTTC. It is translated as CASSLRASGIYNEQFF.

As to this clonotype: A read error may account for a junction end that differs from germline. The chain joins TRBV5-1 to TRBJ1-1; 7 bases are shared with TRBD1. Germline CDR1 and CDR2: SGHRS and YFSETQ. The CDR3 contains 20 residues. This CDR3 is CASSSLWGGDRALPNTEAFF. In DNA form, the CDR3 reads TGCGCCAGCAGCTCCCTATGGGGTGGTGACAGGGCTTTACCGAACACTGAGGCTTTCTTT.

This clonotype occurred many times. The CDR3 loop is CASSFGSEGRKPFF. The CDR3 coding sequence is TGTGCCAGCAGCTTCGGGTCTGAGGGGAGGAAACCTTTCTTT. The chain couples TRBV5-5 to TRBJ1-1; perhaps TRBD1 as D (5 bases). From germline, CDR1 is SGHKS and CDR2 YYEKEE (reference sequence). The CDR3 is 14 amino acids. V lost 2 bases, J lost 12 bases, and 20 bases lay in between.

This chain joins TRBV20-1 and TRBJ1-2, with 9 nucleotides matching TRBD1. The germline V gene encodes CDR1 DFQATT and CDR2 SNEGSKA (reference sequence). J lost 5 bases, V lost 0 bases, and 7 bases had no gene match. This CDR3 contains 15 residues. The DNA of the CDR3 is TGCAGTGCTAGAGACCGAACAGGGGGCTGGTATGGCTACACCTTC. This translates into CSARDRTGGWYGYTF.

This clonotype was recorded at least ten times. The rearrangement joins TRBV12-3 or TRBV12-4 to TRBJ1-5; weak D call: TRBD1 (6 bases). The CDR3 sequence is 15 residues long. The V gene lost 5 bases and the J gene lost 1 base, with 12 bases spanning the gap. CDR3 nucleotides: TGTGCCAGCAGTAAAACAGGGACCAGCAATCAGCCCCAGCATTTT. Its translation is CASSKTGTSNQPQHF.

This clonotype is medium-sized (0.01 to 0.1%) within its sample. The chain joins TRBV6-5 to TRBJ1-1; D gene uncertain. CDR1 is MNHEY, CDR2 SVGAGI, per germline. The CDR3 runs to 13 residues. Between the trimmed V and J ends, which lost 4 bases and 0 bases, there was a span of 6 bases. CDR3 residues: CASSLVMNTEAFF. CDR3 DNA sequence: TGTGCCAGCAGTTTGGTCATGAACACTGAAGCTTTCTTT.

A word on this clonotype: A much larger clone lies a single base off, so this may be a read error. V and J are TRBV20-1 and TRBJ1-5; no clear D. Germline CDR1 is DFQATT and CDR2 is SNEGSKA (reference sequence). Trimming stripped 7 bases from V and 7 bases from J, with 32 bases between. The CDR3 consists of 18 residues. The CDR3 sequence is CSVTPTEEGRARGQPQHF. The CDR3 nucleotides are TGCAGTGTTACCCCGACCGAGGAAGGCAGAGCGCGAGGGCAGCCCCAGCATTTT.

The chain recombines TRBV6-2 or TRBV6-3 with TRBJ2-2, with 10 bases matching TRBD1. The germline gives CDR1 MNHEY, CDR2 SVGEGT. The V segment lost 4 bases and the J segment 3 bases; nucleotides outside the gene matches: 5. The CDR3 covers 16 residues. CDR3 in amino acids: CASSSAGTGDTGELFF. The CDR3 coding sequence is TGTGCCAGCAGTTCTGCCGGGACAGGGGACACCGGGGAGCTGTTTTTT.

In this sample, this clonotype is medium-sized. The rearrangement joins TRBV12-3 or TRBV12-4 to TRBJ2-1; 7 bases align to TRBD1. V was pared by 5 bases and J by 8 bases, with 9 bases of the junction left unmatched. This CDR3 is built from 14 residues. In DNA form, the CDR3 reads TGTGCCAGCAGTCGGACAGGAGCGGTGGATGAGCAGTTCTTC. It encodes CASSRTGAVDEQFF.

The rearrangement links TRBV21-1 to TRBJ2-1; the D call TRBD2 from the table was never checked on the DNA. TRBV21-1 is termed a pseudogene. This CDR3 has 15 residues. CDR3 DNA: TGTGCCAGCAGCAAAGGTCTAGCGGGTTACAATGAGCAGTTCTTC. Amino acids: CASSKGLAGYNEQFF.

By sample share, this clonotype is medium-sized (0.01 to 0.1%). This rearrangement joins TRBV12-3 or TRBV12-4 to TRBJ1-5; 7 nucleotides line up with TRBD1. The V and J ends lost 3 bases and 4 bases, in that order; junction bases with no gene match: 3. CDR3 size: 14 residues. The CDR3 DNA is TGTGCCAGCAGTTTGGCAGGGGGGAATCAGCCCCAGCATTTT. This sequence encodes CASSLAGGNQPQHF.

This clonotype was seen only once. The rearrangement joins TRBV20-1 to TRBJ1-6, with D perhaps matching TRBD1 (5 bases). The CDR3 spans 15 residues. Looked up from germline, CDR1 is DFQATT and CDR2 is SNEGSKA (reference sequence). V shed 1 base and J shed 9 bases, with 16 bases lying between them. The DNA for the CDR3 is TGCAGTGCTAGAGGGGGGTCAGGTGATGGTTCACCCCTCCACTTT. It specifies CSARGGSGDGSPLHF.

Remarks on this clonotype: A much larger clone differs from this one at a single base, so this may be a read error. The CDR3 protein is CSADIAGPSNEQIF. CDR3 in DNA: TGCAGTGCGGATATAGCGGGTCCTTCCAATGAGCAGATCTTC. The genes are TRBV20-1 and TRBJ2-1; TRBD2 aligns across 7 bases. The CDR3 consists of 14 residues. Germline lookup yields CDR1 DFQATT and CDR2 SNEGSKA (reference sequence).

This clonotype was seen a few times. This chain connects TRBV11-2 to TRBJ1-2, with unresolved D. V was cut by 5 bases and J by 8 bases, with 18 bases left in between. The CDR3 is made up of 14 amino acids. The V gene's germline CDR1 is SGHAT and CDR2 FQNNGV. The CDR3 is CASSPPSDTRGYTF. The CDR3 DNA reads TGTGCCAGCAGCCCCCCCTCTGACACGCGGGGCTACACCTTC.

The gene calls are TRBV6-5 and TRBJ1-1; tentative D call: TRBD1 (5 bases). V shed 2 bases and J shed 5 bases, with 9 bases lying between them. Germline V gives CDR1 MNHEY, CDR2 SVGAGI. The CDR3 totals 13 residues. DNA of the CDR3: TGTGCCAGCAGTTACCTCGGGGCGACTGAAGCTTTCTTT. Its protein product is CASSYLGATEAFF.

As regards this clonotype: This may be a read error: a much more frequent sequence differs by one nucleotide. The CDR3 does not close with the conserved phenylalanine or tryptophan, likely indicating a read error. Because the CDR3's place on the DNA is in doubt, the DNA is left out and the CDR3 is given as listed by TCRdb. The gene calls are TRBV12-3 or TRBV12-4 and TRBJ1-2. The CDR3 comprises 13 residues, both ends counted. The CDR3 here is CASSFRQNYGCTL.

To note about this clonotype: This may arise from a read error, as a much more abundant clone is one base away. This chain connects TRBV7-8 to TRBJ2-3; 10 bases are a match to TRBD2. This CDR3 has 15 residues. The V gene's germline CDR1 is SGHVS and CDR2 FQNEAQ. CDR3 nucleotide sequence: TGTGCCTGCAGCTCCGGACTAGCGGCCACAGATACGCAGTATTTT. It is translated as CACSSGLAATDTQYF.

The chain employs TRBV7-2 and TRBJ2-5; D is perhaps TRBD2 (5 bases). Deletions cut 1 base from V and 5 bases from J, with 11 bases between. Germline V lookup: CDR1 SGHTA, CDR2 FQGNSA. The CDR3 length is 14 residues. CDR3 residues: CASSLGGQRETQYF. CDR3 nucleotide sequence: TGTGCCAGCAGCTTAGGCGGGCAGCGCGAGACCCAGTACTTC.

The CDR3 here is CASSQQGNYGYTF. CDR3 bases: TGTGCCAGCAGCCAACAGGGCAACTATGGCTACACCTTC. V usage is TRBV3-1 and J usage is TRBJ1-2; perhaps TRBD1 as D (5 bases). The CDR3 totals 13 residues. Germline-derived CDR1 and CDR2 are LGHDT and YNNKEL (reference sequence). Trimming removed 2 bases from V and 2 bases from J, with 6 bases in between.

In regard to this clonotype: This may come from a read error, since a much larger clone is one base off. The chain links TRBV20-1 to TRBJ2-1; 7 nucleotides align to TRBD2. This CDR3 spans 15 amino acids. In germline, CDR1 is DFQATT, CDR2 SNEGSKA (reference sequence). With V trimmed by 6 bases and J by 6 bases, 14 bases remained unmatched. Here the CDR3 reads CSAPDAAGRGNEQFF. For the CDR3, the DNA is TGCAGTGCCCCAGATGCAGCGGGACGGGGCAATGAGCAGTTCTTC.

This chain links TRBV9 with TRBJ1-1; 8 bases agree with TRBD1. The germline V gene encodes CDR1 SGDLS and CDR2 YYNGEE. This CDR3 spans 15 amino acids. Trimming at V came to 3 bases and at J to 2 bases, leaving 6 bases not matched to a gene. The CDR3 protein is CASSAGQAGNTEAFF. CDR3 in DNA: TGTGCCAGCAGCGCGGGACAGGCCGGAAACACTGAAGCTTTCTTT.

The count of this clonotype is one. The CDR3 DNA reads as TGTGCCACCCACGGTCGGCAGGGGTACACTGAAGCTTTCTTT. Its protein product is CATHGRQGYTEAFF. The chain couples TRBV6-1 to TRBJ1-1; tentatively, D is TRBD1 (6 bases). V lost 10 bases and J lost 3, with 18 bases in between. There are 14 residues in the CDR3. Germline values: CDR1 MNHNS, CDR2 SASEGT.